This T cell receptor (beta chain) was sequenced for a study of T cell responses to AZD1222 COVID-19 vaccine. Libraries were prepared by immunoSEQ multiplex PCR; TCRdb keeps only in-frame clonotypes and omits some of them. The sample holds over 130,000 clones; approximately 86% are singletons and the top ten take around 3.6%. Trimming removed 5 bases from V and 2 bases from J, with 22 bases in between. This CDR3 comprises 18 residues. Per the germline V gene, CDR1 is SEHNR and CDR2 is FQNEAQ (reference sequence). This sequence originates from an adult in good health. The sequencing used peripheral blood, collected on day 0 of AZD1222 vaccination. This rearrangement joins TRBV7-9 to TRBJ2-1; tentative D call: TRBD2 (5 bases). The CDR3 loop is CASSPPRGRGITYNEQFF. CDR3 nucleotide sequence: TGTGCCAGCAGCCCCCCTCGAGGGAGAGGAATAACCTACAATGAGCAGTTCTTC.